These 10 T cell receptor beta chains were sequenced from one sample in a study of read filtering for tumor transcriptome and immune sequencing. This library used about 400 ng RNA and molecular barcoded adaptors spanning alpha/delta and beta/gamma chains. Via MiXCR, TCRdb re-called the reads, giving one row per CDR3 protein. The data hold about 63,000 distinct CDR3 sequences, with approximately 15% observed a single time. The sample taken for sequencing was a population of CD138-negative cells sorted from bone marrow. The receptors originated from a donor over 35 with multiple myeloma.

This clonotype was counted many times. The DNA of the CDR3 is TGTGCCTGGAGTGTCAGGGGCGTCGTAACAGATACGCAGTATTTT. It yields the protein CAWSVRGVVTDTQYF. The chain links TRBV30 to TRBJ2-3; perhaps TRBD1 as D (6 bases). Germline loops: CDR1 GTSNPN, CDR2 SVGIG (reference sequence). This CDR3 is built from 15 residues. The germline V and J ends were trimmed by 0 bases and 3 bases, with 13 bases remaining between them.

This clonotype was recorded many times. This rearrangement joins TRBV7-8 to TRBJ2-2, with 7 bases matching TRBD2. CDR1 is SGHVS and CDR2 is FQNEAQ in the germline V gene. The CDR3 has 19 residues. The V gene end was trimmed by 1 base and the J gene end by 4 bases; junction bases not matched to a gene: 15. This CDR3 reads CASSLGRTRGRNSTGELFF. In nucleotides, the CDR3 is TGTGCCAGCAGCTTAGGCCGGACTAGAGGGAGAAACAGCACCGGGGAGCTGTTTTTT.

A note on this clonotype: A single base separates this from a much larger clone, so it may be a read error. The CDR3 is CDSSSEPTVNTEAFF. For the CDR3, the DNA is TGCGACAGCAGCTCCGAACCGACAGTGAACACTGAAGCTTTCTTT. The chain joins TRBV5-1 to TRBJ1-1; D possibly corresponds to TRBD1 (5 bases). This CDR3 is 15 amino acids long. The germline V gene encodes CDR1 SGHRS and CDR2 YFSETQ.

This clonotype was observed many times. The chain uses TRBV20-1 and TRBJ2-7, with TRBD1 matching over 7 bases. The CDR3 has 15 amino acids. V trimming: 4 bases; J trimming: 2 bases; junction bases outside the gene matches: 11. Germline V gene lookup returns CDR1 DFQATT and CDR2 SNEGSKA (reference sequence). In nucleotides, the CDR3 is TGCAGTGCTACCCGACCGGGACAGTCGACCTACGAGCAGTACTTC. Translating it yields CSATRPGQSTYEQYF.

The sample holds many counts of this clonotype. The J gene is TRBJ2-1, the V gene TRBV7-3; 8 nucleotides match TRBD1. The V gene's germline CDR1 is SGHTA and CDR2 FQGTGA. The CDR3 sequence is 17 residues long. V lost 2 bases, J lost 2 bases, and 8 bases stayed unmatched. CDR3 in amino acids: CASSLAPGGETYNEQFF. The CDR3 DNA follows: TGTGCCAGCAGCTTAGCCCCAGGGGGCGAGACCTACAATGAGCAGTTCTTC.

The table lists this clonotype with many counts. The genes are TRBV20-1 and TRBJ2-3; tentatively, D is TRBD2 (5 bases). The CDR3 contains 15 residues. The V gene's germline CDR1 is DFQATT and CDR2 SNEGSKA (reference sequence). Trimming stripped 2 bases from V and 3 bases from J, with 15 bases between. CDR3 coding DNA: TGCAGTGCTAGAAGTTCCGGGCGGGCGACAGATACGCAGTATTTT. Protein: CSARSSGRATDTQYF.

The CDR3 here is CASSSYSGSYNEQFF. In DNA form, the CDR3 reads TGTGCCAGCAGCTCTTATAGCGGGTCCTACAATGAGCAGTTCTTC. This chain connects TRBV7-6 to TRBJ2-1; 7 nucleotides agree with TRBD2. The CDR3 is made up of 15 amino acids. Germline CDR1 reads SGHVS; CDR2 reads FNYEAQ. Trimming cost V 4 bases and J 1 base; bases outside gene matches: 4.

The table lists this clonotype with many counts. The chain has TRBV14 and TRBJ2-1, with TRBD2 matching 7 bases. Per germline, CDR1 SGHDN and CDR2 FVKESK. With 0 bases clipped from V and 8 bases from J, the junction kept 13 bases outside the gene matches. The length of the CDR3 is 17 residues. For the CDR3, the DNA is TGTGCCAGCAGCCAAGAGATGGGGGGGATAGAGGTCGATGAGCAGTTCTTC. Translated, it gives CASSQEMGGIEVDEQFF.

CDR3 in amino acids: CASSWTGSVGTEAFF. In DNA form, the CDR3 reads TGTGCCAGCAGCTGGACAGGGAGCGTTGGCACTGAAGCTTTCTTT. J is TRBJ1-1 and V is TRBV7-9; the match to TRBD1 covers 8 bases. This CDR3 is built from 15 residues. Germline lookup yields CDR1 SEHNR and CDR2 FQNEAQ (reference sequence). V lost 4 bases, J lost 4 bases, and 8 bases stayed unmatched.

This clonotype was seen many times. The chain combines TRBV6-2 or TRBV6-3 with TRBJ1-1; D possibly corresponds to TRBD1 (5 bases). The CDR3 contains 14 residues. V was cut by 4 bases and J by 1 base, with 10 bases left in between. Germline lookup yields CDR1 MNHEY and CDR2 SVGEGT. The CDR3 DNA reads TGTGCCAGCAGTTGGGAGGGGCAGAACACTGAAGCTTTCTTT. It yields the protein CASSWEGQNTEAFF.